One and the same sample provided the 29 T cell receptor beta chains below, sequenced in a study of cytomegalovirus exposure and HLA in healthy donors. Researchers ran the PCR with 60 Vbeta and 13 Jbeta primers. The data were produced by immunoSEQ multiplex PCR, yet TCRdb's version contains in-frame clones alone and is incomplete. This sample carries 130,000 or so clones, around 80% of them seen once, and the ten largest clones take 2.5% to 3.5%. Sequenced sample: PBMCs. The origin of the receptors is a woman aged 18 to 35 in good health and CMV-seropositive.

The rearrangement joins TRBV5-1 to TRBJ2-2, with TRBD1 identical over 8 bases. Trimming at V came to 6 bases and at J to 6 bases, leaving 10 bases not matched to a gene. Germline values: CDR1 SGHRS, CDR2 YFSETQ. The CDR3 covers 15 residues. CDR3 in DNA: TGCGCCAGCACCCGAGACAGGGGAAACGCCGGGGAGCTGTTTTTT. Encoded protein: CASTRDRGNAGELFF.

This clone was seen only a few times. The chain carries TRBV2 and TRBJ2-5; 7 bases are shared with TRBD1. The trim removed 4 bases at V and 1 base at J, leaving 6 bases unmatched. This CDR3 region has 15 residues. Germline loops: CDR1 SNHLY, CDR2 FYNNEI. CDR3 amino acids: CASSVNRGPQETQYF. In DNA form, the CDR3 reads TGTGCCAGCAGTGTCAACAGGGGCCCCCAAGAGACCCAGTACTTC.

V gene TRBV7-3 combines with J gene TRBJ2-7; TRBD1 matches at 9 bases. The CDR3 runs to 14 residues. The ends lost 4 bases at V and 5 bases at J; junction bases unmatched: 6. The germline V gene has CDR1 SGHTA and CDR2 FQGTGA. CDR3 bases: TGTGCCAGCAGCTCAGGAACAGGGGGCAACGAGCAGTACTTC. Its protein is CASSSGTGGNEQYF.

This clone was seen a few times. J is TRBJ2-1 and V is TRBV10-3; TRBD2 agrees at 13 bases. V shed 8 bases, J shed 2 bases, and the junction held 0 bases outside the gene matches. There are 14 residues in the CDR3. Per the germline V gene, CDR1 is ENHRY and CDR2 is SYGVKD. The CDR3 DNA reads as TGTGCCATCGGGACTAGCGGGACCTACAATGAGCAGTTCTTC. It yields the protein CAIGTSGTYNEQFF.

About this clone: A junction boundary mismatches the germline segment, possibly from a read error. This sequence joins TRBV7-9 and TRBJ2-5, with a tentative D call TRBD1 (6 bases). The CDR3 is 14 residues long. Germline CDR1 SEHNR, CDR2 FQNEAQ (reference sequence). The CDR3 reads CSSSKQTGQETQYF. Here the CDR3 DNA reads TGTTCCAGCAGCAAGCAGACAGGCCAAGAGACCCAGTACTTC.

This chain joins TRBV7-3 and TRBJ2-3; the D is unclear. The germline gives CDR1 SGHTA, CDR2 FQGTGA. The CDR3 has 13 residues. The V gene lost 0 bases and the J gene lost 6 bases, with 7 bases spanning the gap. Here the CDR3 reads CASSLTTGDTQYF. The CDR3 DNA follows: TGTGCCAGCAGCTTAACGACCGGGGATACGCAGTATTTT.

The V and J genes are TRBV7-3 and TRBJ2-1; 12 bases are a match to TRBD2. Trimming cost V 3 bases and J 4 bases; bases outside gene matches: 4. The germline V gene encodes CDR1 SGHTA and CDR2 FQGTGA. The CDR3 spans 16 residues. CDR3 DNA sequence: TGTGCCAGCAGCTTTCCGACTAGCGGGGGATACAATGAGCAGTTCTTC. Protein: CASSFPTSGGYNEQFF. Supplemented by reference TRBV7-3 and TRBJ2-1, the full variable domain reads GAGVSQTPSNKVTEKGKYVELRCDPISGHTALYWYRQSLGQGPEFLIYFQGTGAADDSGLPNDRFFAVRPEGSVSTLKIQRTERGDSAVYLCASSFPTSGGYNEQFFGPGTRLTVL.

The chain carries TRBV2 and TRBJ2-5, with 10 nucleotides matching TRBD2. The junction had 6 bases not matched to a gene; V was cut back by 6 bases and J by 2 bases. The CDR3 is made up of 15 amino acids. CDR1 is SNHLY, CDR2 FYNNEI, per germline. CDR3 nucleotide sequence: TGTGCCAGCAGGGAAAAGCGGGGGGGGCAAGAGACCCAGTACTTC. As protein: CASREKRGGQETQYF.

The chain couples TRBV5-6 to TRBJ2-7, with D possibly being TRBD2 (5 bases). The germline V gene encodes CDR1 SGHDT and CDR2 YYEEEE. The V gene lost 4 bases and the J gene lost 2 bases, with 16 bases spanning the gap. This CDR3 comprises 15 residues. As DNA, the CDR3 is TGTGCCAGCAGCCCTTTCGACACGGGGACCTACGAGCAGTACTTC. This gives the protein CASSPFDTGTYEQYF.

This CDR3 reads CASSSVEALNTIYF. The DNA for the CDR3 is TGTGCCAGCAGCAGTGTGGAGGCCCTAAACACCATATATTTT. The chain has TRBV7-6 and TRBJ1-3; no reliable D call. CDR1 and CDR2 (germline): SGHVS, FNYEAQ. CDR3 length equals 14 residues. V was cut by 5 bases and J by 6 bases, with 14 bases left in between. Complete variable domain (other parts from reference TRBV7-6 and TRBJ1-3): GAGVSQSPRYKVTKRGQDVALRCDPISGHVSLYWYRQALGQGPEFLTYFNYEAQQDKSGLPNDRFSAERPEGSISTLTIQRTEQRDSAMYRCASSSVEALNTIYFGEGSWLTVV.

CDR3 nucleotide sequence: TGTGCCACCAGCAGACCCACAGGGGTAACCGGGGAGCTGTTTTTT. It specifies CATSRPTGVTGELFF. The rearrangement links TRBV15 to TRBJ2-2, with 7 bases identical to TRBD1. V shed 2 bases, J shed 5 bases, and the junction held 5 bases outside the gene matches. This CDR3 has 15 residues. Germline V gene sequence: CDR1 LNHNV, CDR2 YYDKDF (reference sequence).

Note on this clone: Other DNA sequences of this sample code for an identical CDR3. The chain couples TRBV4-2 to TRBJ1-1; D remains unclear. V shed 0 bases and J shed 5 bases, with 13 bases lying between them. The CDR3 is made up of 15 amino acids. From germline, CDR1 is LGHNA and CDR2 YNFKEQ. The CDR3 sequence: CASSQDPGTNTEAFF. The CDR3 region has the DNA TGTGCCAGCAGCCAAGATCCGGGAACGAATACTGAAGCTTTCTTT.

The chain links TRBV7-6 to TRBJ1-6; D might be TRBD1 (5 bases). Trimming took 4 bases from V and 10 from J, leaving 20 bases between them. The CDR3 spans 16 residues. CDR1 and CDR2 (germline): SGHVS, FNYEAQ. CDR3 coding DNA: TGTGCCAGCAGCTCTAGAGGGACGGGGGAATCATCACCCCTCCACTTT. This codes for CASSSRGTGESSPLHF.

The chain uses TRBV6-1 and TRBJ2-7; tentatively, D is TRBD1 (6 bases). V lost 4 bases, J lost 3 bases, and 13 bases lay in between. Germline lookup yields CDR1 MNHNS and CDR2 SASEGT. This CDR3 comprises 14 residues. CDR3: CASSVLRGNYEQYF. CDR3 DNA sequence: TGTGCCAGCAGTGTTTTGAGGGGGAACTACGAGCAGTACTTC.

Concerning this clone itself: A junction boundary mismatches the germline segment, possibly from a read error. The genes are TRBV7-9 and TRBJ1-1; 10 nucleotides agree with TRBD1. This CDR3 region has 15 residues. Germline CDR1 and CDR2: SEHNR and FQNEAQ (reference sequence). The CDR3 here is CSSSLADRGHTEAFF. CDR3 bases: TGTTCCAGCAGCTTAGCAGACAGGGGGCACACTGAAGCTTTCTTT.

The V call is TRBV5-6, the J call TRBJ2-1; D is unclear. V lost 0 bases and J lost 9, with 7 bases in between. CDR3 size: 12 residues. Germline V CDR1 and CDR2: SGHDT, YYEEEE. CDR3: CASSLELSEQFF. CDR3 nucleotide sequence: TGTGCCAGCAGCTTGGAGCTAAGTGAGCAGTTCTTC.

This chain uses TRBV5-1 with TRBJ1-1; D not resolved. The germline V and J ends were trimmed by 0 bases and 1 base, with 10 bases remaining between them. Germline lookup yields CDR1 SGHRS and CDR2 YFSETQ. This CDR3 has 15 residues. The CDR3 nucleotides are TGCGCCAGCAGCTTGGGGGCAGGCTCGAACACTGAAGCTTTCTTT. Its protein product is CASSLGAGSNTEAFF.

V and J are TRBV19 and TRBJ2-2; possibly TRBD1 for D (6 bases). The CDR3 runs 15 residues. V lost 5 bases to trimming and J lost 7 bases, with 17 bases between them. Per germline, CDR1 LNHDA and CDR2 SQIVND (reference sequence). The CDR3 sequence is CASSSHRDVRGELFF. CDR3 DNA: TGTGCCAGTAGTTCGCACAGGGACGTCCGCGGGGAGCTGTTTTTT. The whole variable domain, filled in from reference TRBV19 and TRBJ2-2, reads DGGITQSPKYLFRKEGQNVTLSCEQNLNHDAMYWYRQDPGQGLRLIYYSQIVNDFQKGDIAEGYSVSREKKESFPLTVTSAQKNPTAFYLCASSSHRDVRGELFFGEGSRLTVL.

The table lists this clone with a few counts. This rearrangement joins TRBV7-3 to TRBJ2-1; 12 bases match TRBD2. V trimming: 5 bases; J trimming: 8 bases; junction bases outside the gene matches: 7. Germline V lookup: CDR1 SGHTA, CDR2 FQGTGA. The CDR3 spans 15 residues. This CDR3 reads CASSPPSGGADEQFF. The CDR3 nucleotides read TGTGCCAGCAGCCCCCCTAGCGGGGGGGCCGATGAGCAGTTCTTC.

This clone occurred once. The gene calls are TRBV6-5 and TRBJ2-7; 10 nucleotides align to TRBD1. J was trimmed by 5 bases and V by 4 bases; bases with no gene match: 5. Germline assignment: CDR1 MNHEY and CDR2 SVGAGI. The CDR3 loop spans 14 amino acids. CDR3 sequence reads: CASSWGQGSNEQYF. CDR3 in DNA: TGTGCCAGCAGTTGGGGACAGGGGTCTAACGAGCAGTACTTC.

The rearrangement uses TRBV7-6 and TRBJ2-2; 8 positions agree with TRBD2. This CDR3 comprises 14 residues. The germline CDR1 and CDR2 sequences are SGHVS and FNYEAQ. V trimming: 5 bases; J trimming: 4 bases; junction bases outside the gene matches: 3. The CDR3 bases are TGTGCCAGCAGCCCTGGACTAGCCACCGGGGAGCTGTTTTTT. It codes for CASSPGLATGELFF.

This clone appeared a single time. This chain links TRBV25-1 with TRBJ2-3, with D possibly TRBD2 on 5 matching bases. The CDR3 has 14 amino acids. Trimming took off 1 base at V and 3 bases at J, with 8 bases between the two ends. The germline gives CDR1 MGHDK, CDR2 SYGVNS. CDR3 bases: TGTGCCAGCAGTGAATTACTAGTTACAGATACGCAGTATTTT. Protein product: CASSELLVTDTQYF. Filled out from reference TRBV25-1 and TRBJ2-3, the complete variable domain reads EADIYQTPRYLVIGTGKKITLECSQTMGHDKMYWYQQDPGMELHLIHYSYGVNSTEKGDLSSESTVSRIRTEHFPLTLESARPSHTSQYLCASSELLVTDTQYFGPGTRLTVL.

The chain recombines TRBV10-3 with TRBJ1-1; D is unresolved. Trimming shortened V by 4 bases and J by 3 bases, and 6 bases separated the two germline ends. The CDR3 length is 12 residues. Germline CDR1 is ENHRY and CDR2 is SYGVKD. The chain's CDR3 is CAISVADTEAFF. The CDR3 DNA reads TGTGCCATCAGTGTAGCAGACACTGAAGCTTTCTTT.

The CDR3 coding sequence is TGTGCCAGCAGTTTACAGGGTTCGAACACCATATATTTT. Translated: CASSLQGSNTIYF. J is TRBJ1-3 and V is TRBV28, with TRBD1 as a possible D gene (5 bases). This CDR3 contains 13 residues. The V gene's germline CDR1 is MDHEN and CDR2 SYDVKM. The germline V and J ends were trimmed by 2 bases and 7 bases, with 9 bases remaining between them.

The chain links TRBV7-3 to TRBJ2-5; D call uncertain. CDR1 is SGHTA, CDR2 FQGTGA, per germline. V lost 1 base, J lost 4 bases, and 10 bases lay in between. This CDR3 comprises 14 residues. The CDR3 DNA sequence: TGTGCCAGCAGCTTAAACGGTCCGCCAGAGACCCAGTACTTC. It codes for CASSLNGPPETQYF. The full variable domain, rest sourced from reference TRBV7-3 and TRBJ2-5, is GAGVSQTPSNKVTEKGKYVELRCDPISGHTALYWYRQSLGQGPEFLIYFQGTGAADDSGLPNDRFFAVRPEGSVSTLKIQRTERGDSAVYLCASSLNGPPETQYFGPGTRLLVL.

J is TRBJ2-7 and V is TRBV5-6, with TRBD2 matching over 11 bases. V was pared by 4 bases and J by 4 bases, with 10 bases of the junction left unmatched. Germline assignment: CDR1 SGHDT and CDR2 YYEEEE. This CDR3 spans 16 amino acids. In DNA form, the CDR3 reads TGTGCCAGCAGCGGATATAGCGGGGGGGCGGCGTACGAGCAGTACTTC. Its protein is CASSGYSGGAAYEQYF.

In this sample, this clone turned up once. This chain uses TRBV7-9 with TRBJ2-7; TRBD1 matches 8 bases. The CDR3 loop spans 14 amino acids. Per germline, CDR1 SEHNR and CDR2 FQNEAQ (reference sequence). V shed 1 base, J shed 5 bases, and the junction held 4 bases outside the gene matches. The chain's CDR3 is CASSLGQGSHEQYF. The CDR3 DNA reads as TGTGCCAGCAGCTTAGGACAGGGGAGCCACGAGCAGTACTTC.

The chain is built from TRBV5-4 and TRBJ2-3, with 7 bases aligning to TRBD1. The V and J ends lost 6 bases and 1 base, in that order; junction bases with no gene match: 2. CDR1 is SGHNT, CDR2 YYREEE, per germline (reference sequence). The CDR3 covers 13 residues. The CDR3 bases are TGTGCCAGCATAGGACAGGGCACAGATACGCAGTATTTT. Encoded protein: CASIGQGTDTQYF. Filled out from reference TRBV5-4 and TRBJ2-3, the complete variable domain reads ETGVTQSPTHLIKTRGQQVTLRCSSQSGHNTVSWYQQALGQGPQFIFQYYREEENGRGNFPPRFSGLQFPNYSSELNVNALELDDSALYLCASIGQGTDTQYFGPGTRLTVL.

V is TRBV6-5 and J is TRBJ1-2, with D possibly matching TRBD1 (5 bases). V gave up 0 bases and J gave up 8 bases, with 16 bases separating them. The CDR3 sequence is 15 residues long. Looked up from germline, CDR1 is MNHEY and CDR2 is SVGAGI. DNA for the CDR3: TGTGCCAGCAGTTACTCTGGCAGGGCACTACACGGCTACACCTTC. Translating it yields CASSYSGRALHGYTF.